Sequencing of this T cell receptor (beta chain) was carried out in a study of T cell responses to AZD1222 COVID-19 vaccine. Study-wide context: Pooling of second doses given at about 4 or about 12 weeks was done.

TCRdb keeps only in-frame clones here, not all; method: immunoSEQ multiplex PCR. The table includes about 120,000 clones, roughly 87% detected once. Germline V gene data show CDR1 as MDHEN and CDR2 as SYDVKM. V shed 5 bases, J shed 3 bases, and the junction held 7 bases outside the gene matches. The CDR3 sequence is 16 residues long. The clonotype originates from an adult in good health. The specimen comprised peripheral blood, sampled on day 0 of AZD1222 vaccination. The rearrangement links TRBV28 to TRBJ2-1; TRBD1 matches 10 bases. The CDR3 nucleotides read TGTGCCAGCAGTCTTCGGACAGGGGGTATCTACAATGAGCAGTTCTTC. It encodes CASSLRTGGIYNEQFF. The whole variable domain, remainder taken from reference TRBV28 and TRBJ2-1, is DVKVTQSSRYLVKRTGEKVFLECVQDMDHENMFWYRQDPGLGLRLIYFSYDVKMKEKGDIPEGYSVSREKKERFSLILESASTNQTSMYLCASSLRTGGIYNEQFFGPGTRLTVL.